This TCR beta chain emerged from a study of shared clonotypes between healthy human individuals. The germline V gene has CDR1 SGDLS and CDR2 YYNGEE. With 4 bases removed from V and 2 bases from J, the gap between germline ends came to 10 bases. This CDR3 is 13 amino acids long. CD45RO-negative CD8 cells positively selected for CCR7 made up the naive population, which excluded terminally differentiated effector memory CD45RA+ cells. This clone has just one count. The repertoire was sequenced with immunoSEQ multiplex PCR; TCRdb's copy has only in-frame clones and lacks some. The table shows about 2.1 million clones, with around 93% occurring only once.

The chain uses TRBV9 and TRBJ2-7, with D uncertain. Sequencing input: naive CD8+ T cells from PBMCs. The source is a man aged 18 to 30 in good health. Some clones in this sample may be carry-over from other donors' samples. As DNA, the CDR3 is TGTGCCAGCAGCTTAGACACCACCTACGAGCAGTACTTC. Its translation: CASSLDTTYEQYF.